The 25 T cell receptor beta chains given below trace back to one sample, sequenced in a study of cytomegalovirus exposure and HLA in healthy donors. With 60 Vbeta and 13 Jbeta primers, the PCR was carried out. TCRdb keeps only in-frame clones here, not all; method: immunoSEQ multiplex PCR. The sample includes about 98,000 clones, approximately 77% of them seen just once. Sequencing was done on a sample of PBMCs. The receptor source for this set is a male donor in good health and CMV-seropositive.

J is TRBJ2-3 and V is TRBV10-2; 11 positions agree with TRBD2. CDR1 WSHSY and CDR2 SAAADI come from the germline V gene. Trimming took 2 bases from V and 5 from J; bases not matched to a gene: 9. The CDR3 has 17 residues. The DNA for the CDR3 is TGCGCCAGCAGTGAGGGCAGTAGCGGGAGGGCCATAGATACGCAGTATTTT. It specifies CASSEGSSGRAIDTQYF.

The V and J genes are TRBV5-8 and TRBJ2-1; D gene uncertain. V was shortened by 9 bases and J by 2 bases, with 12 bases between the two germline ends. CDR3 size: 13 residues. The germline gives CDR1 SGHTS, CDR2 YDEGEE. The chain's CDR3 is CATISDTYNEQFF. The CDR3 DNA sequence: TGTGCCACCATATCAGACACCTACAATGAGCAGTTCTTC.

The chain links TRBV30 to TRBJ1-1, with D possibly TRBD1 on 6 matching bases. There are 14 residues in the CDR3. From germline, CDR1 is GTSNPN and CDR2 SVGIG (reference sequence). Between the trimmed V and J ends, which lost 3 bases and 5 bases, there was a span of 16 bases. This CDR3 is CAWSPGPQGTEAFF. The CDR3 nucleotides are TGTGCCTGGAGCCCGGGACCCCAGGGGACTGAAGCTTTCTTT.

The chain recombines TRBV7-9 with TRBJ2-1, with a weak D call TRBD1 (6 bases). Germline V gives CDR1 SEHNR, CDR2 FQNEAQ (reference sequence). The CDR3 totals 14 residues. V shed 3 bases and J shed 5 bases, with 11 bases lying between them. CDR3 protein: CASSFGQPDNEQFF. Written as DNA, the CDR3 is TGTGCCAGCAGCTTCGGACAGCCCGACAATGAGCAGTTCTTC.

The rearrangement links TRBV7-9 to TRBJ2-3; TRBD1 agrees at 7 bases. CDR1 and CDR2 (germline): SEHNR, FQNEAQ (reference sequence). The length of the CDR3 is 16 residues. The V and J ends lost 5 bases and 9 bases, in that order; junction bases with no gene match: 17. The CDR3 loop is CASSVSGTAQVETQYF. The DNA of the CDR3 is TGTGCCAGCAGCGTCTCCGGGACAGCGCAAGTCGAGACGCAGTATTTT.

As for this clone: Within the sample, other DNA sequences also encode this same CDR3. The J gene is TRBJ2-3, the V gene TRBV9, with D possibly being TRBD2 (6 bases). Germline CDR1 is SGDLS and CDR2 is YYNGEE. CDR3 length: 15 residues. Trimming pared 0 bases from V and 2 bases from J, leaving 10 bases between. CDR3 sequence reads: CASSVGAGPTDTQYF. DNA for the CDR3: TGTGCCAGCAGCGTAGGAGCGGGCCCCACAGATACGCAGTATTTT.

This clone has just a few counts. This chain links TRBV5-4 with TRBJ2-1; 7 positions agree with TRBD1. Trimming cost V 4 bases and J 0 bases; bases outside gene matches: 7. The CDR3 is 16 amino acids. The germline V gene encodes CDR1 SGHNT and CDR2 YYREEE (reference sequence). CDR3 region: CASSGGGTVSYNEQFF. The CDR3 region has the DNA TGTGCCAGCAGCGGGGGTGGGACAGTCTCCTACAATGAGCAGTTCTTC.

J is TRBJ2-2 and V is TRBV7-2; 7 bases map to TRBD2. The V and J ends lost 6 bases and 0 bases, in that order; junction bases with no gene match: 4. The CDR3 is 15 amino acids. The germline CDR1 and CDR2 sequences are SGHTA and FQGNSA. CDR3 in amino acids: CASRKTSANTGELFF. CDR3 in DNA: TGTGCCAGCAGAAAAACTAGCGCGAACACCGGGGAGCTGTTTTTT.

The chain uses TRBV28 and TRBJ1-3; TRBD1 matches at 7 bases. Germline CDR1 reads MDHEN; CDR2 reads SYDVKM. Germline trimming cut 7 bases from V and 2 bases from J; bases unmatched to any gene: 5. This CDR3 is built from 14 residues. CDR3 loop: CASIQGRTGNTIYF. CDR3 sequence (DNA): TGTGCCAGCATACAGGGGCGAACTGGAAACACCATATATTTT.

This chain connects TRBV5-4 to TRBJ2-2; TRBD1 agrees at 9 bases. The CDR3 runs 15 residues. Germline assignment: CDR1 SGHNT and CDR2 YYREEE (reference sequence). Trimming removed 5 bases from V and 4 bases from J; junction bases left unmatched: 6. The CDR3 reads CASRLGTGLTGELFF. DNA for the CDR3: TGTGCCAGCAGGTTAGGGACAGGGCTCACCGGGGAGCTGTTTTTT.

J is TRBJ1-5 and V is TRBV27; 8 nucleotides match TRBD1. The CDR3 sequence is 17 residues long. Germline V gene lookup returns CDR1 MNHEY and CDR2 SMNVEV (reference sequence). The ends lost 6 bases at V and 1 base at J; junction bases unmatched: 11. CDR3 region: CASRPDRGLLSNQPQHF. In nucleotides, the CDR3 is TGTGCCAGCAGGCCAGACAGGGGTCTATTAAGCAATCAGCCCCAGCATTTT.

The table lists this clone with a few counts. This CDR3 is CASSQDLLRAGGFYEQYF. The DNA of the CDR3 is TGTGCCAGCAGCCAAGACCTCCTTAGAGCGGGAGGGTTTTACGAGCAGTACTTC. The chain has TRBV4-2 and TRBJ2-7, with 10 nucleotides matching TRBD2. J gave up 4 bases and V 0 bases, and 12 bases lay outside the gene matches. Per the germline V gene, CDR1 is LGHNA and CDR2 is YNFKEQ. The CDR3 has 18 amino acids.

CDR3 loop: CASSLDSFQQETQYF. DNA of the CDR3: TGCGCCAGCAGCTTGGATAGCTTCCAGCAAGAGACCCAGTACTTC. This chain uses TRBV5-1 with TRBJ2-5; no reliable D call. The germline V and J ends were trimmed by 0 bases and 2 bases, with 11 bases remaining between them. Germline V gene lookup returns CDR1 SGHRS and CDR2 YFSETQ. CDR3 length equals 15 residues.

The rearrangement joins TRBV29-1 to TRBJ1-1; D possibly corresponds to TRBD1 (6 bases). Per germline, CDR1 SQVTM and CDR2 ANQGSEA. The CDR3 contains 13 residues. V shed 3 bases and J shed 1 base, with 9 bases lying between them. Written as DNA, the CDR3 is TGCAGCGTTGACAGGGGCCAGAACACTGAAGCTTTCTTT. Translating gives CSVDRGQNTEAFF.

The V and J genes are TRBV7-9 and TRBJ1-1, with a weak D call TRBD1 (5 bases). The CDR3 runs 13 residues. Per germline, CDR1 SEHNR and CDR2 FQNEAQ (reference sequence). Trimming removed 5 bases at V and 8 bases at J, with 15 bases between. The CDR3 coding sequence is TGTGCCAGCAGCCGGCCGAAGGGGCAAGAAGCTTTCTTT. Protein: CASSRPKGQEAFF.

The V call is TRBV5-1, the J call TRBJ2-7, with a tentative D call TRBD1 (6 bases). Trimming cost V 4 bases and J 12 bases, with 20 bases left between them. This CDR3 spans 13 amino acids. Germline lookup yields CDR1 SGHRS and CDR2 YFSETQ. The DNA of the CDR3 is TGCGCCAGCAGCGCGGACAGCCAAGGTAGGGGGTACTTC. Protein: CASSADSQGRGYF.

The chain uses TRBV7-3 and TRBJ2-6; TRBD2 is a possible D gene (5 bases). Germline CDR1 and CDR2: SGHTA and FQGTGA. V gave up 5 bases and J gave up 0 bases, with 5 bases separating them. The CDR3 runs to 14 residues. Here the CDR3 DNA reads TGTGCCAGCAGCGAGGGCTCTGGGGCCAACGTCCTGACTTTC. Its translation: CASSEGSGANVLTF. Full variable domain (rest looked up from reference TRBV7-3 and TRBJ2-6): GAGVSQTPSNKVTEKGKYVELRCDPISGHTALYWYRQSLGQGPEFLIYFQGTGAADDSGLPNDRFFAVRPEGSVSTLKIQRTERGDSAVYLCASSEGSGANVLTFGAGSRLTVL.

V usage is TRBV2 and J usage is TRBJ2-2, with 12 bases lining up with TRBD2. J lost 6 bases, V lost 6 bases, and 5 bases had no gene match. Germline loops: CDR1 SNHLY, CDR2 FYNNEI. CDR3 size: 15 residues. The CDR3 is CASRRLAGGSGELFF. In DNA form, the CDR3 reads TGTGCCAGCAGGAGGCTAGCGGGAGGGTCCGGGGAGCTGTTTTTT.

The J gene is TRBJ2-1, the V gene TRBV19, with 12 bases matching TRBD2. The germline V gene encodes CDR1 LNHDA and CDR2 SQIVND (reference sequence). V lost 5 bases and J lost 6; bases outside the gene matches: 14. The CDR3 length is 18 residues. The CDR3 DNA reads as TGTGCCAGTAGTCCTCGGACTAGCGGGACTAAGTTGGGCAATGAGCAGTTCTTC. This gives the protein CASSPRTSGTKLGNEQFF.

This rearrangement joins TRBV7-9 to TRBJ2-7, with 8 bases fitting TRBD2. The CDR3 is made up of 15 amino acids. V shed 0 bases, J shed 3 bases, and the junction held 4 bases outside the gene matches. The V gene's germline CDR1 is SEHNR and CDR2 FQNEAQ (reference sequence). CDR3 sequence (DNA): TGTGCCAGCAGCTTAGCGGAGGGACTAGACTACGAGCAGTACTTC. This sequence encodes CASSLAEGLDYEQYF.

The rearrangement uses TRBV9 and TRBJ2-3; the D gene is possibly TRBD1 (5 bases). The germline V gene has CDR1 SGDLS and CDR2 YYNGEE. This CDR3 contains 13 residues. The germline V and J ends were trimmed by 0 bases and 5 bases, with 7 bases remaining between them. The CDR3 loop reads CASSVEGRDTQYF. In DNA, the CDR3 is TGTGCCAGCAGCGTAGAGGGGCGAGATACGCAGTATTTT.

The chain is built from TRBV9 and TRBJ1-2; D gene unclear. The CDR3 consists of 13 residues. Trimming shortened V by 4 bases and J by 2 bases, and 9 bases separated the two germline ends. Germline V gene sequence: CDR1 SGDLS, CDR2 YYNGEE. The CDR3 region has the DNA TGTGCCAGCAGCATTCGGTCCAACTATGGCTACACCTTC. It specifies CASSIRSNYGYTF.

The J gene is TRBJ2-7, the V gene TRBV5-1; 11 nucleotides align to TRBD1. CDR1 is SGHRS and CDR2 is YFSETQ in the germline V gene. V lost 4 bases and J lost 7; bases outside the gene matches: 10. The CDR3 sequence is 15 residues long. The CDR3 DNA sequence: TGCGCCAGCAGCACGGGGACAGGGGGGGCATTGGAGCAGTACTTC. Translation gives CASSTGTGGALEQYF.

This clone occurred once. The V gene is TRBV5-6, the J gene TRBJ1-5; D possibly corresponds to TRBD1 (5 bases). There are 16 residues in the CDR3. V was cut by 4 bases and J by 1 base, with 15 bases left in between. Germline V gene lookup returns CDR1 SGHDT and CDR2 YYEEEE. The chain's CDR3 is CASSLNRAGSNQPQHF. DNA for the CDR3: TGTGCCAGCAGCCTCAATCGGGCAGGGAGCAATCAGCCCCAGCATTTT. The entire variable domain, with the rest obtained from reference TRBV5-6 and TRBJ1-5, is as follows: DAGVTQSPTHLIKTRGQQVTLRCSPKSGHDTVSWYQQALGQGPQFIFQYYEEEERQRGNFPDRFSGHQFPNYSSELNVNALLLGDSALYLCASSLNRAGSNQPQHFGDGTRLSIL.

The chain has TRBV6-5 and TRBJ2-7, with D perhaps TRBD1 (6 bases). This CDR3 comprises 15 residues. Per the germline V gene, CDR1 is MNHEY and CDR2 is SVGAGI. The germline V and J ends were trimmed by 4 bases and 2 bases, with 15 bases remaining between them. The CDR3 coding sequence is TGTGCCAGCAGTTCCAGGGGTTACCTAACCTACGAGCAGTACTTC. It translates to CASSSRGYLTYEQYF.